What follows are 17 T cell receptor beta chains derived from one specimen sequenced in a study of T cells in Graves' hyperthyroidism and ophthalmopathy. Amplification of TCR beta CDR3 regions used RNA as the template. During a first-round RT-PCR of the TCR CDR3, the HTBI primer set was used. TCRdb reprocessed the multiplex PCR reads via MiXCR and lists one record per CDR3 protein. The sample includes some 560,000 distinct CDR3 sequences, around 16% of them seen just once. The sequenced material came from blood. These receptors all stem from a woman in her twenties or thirties with Graves' hyperthyroidism.

In its sample, this clonotype was seen many times. The J gene is TRBJ1-1, the V gene TRBV4-1, with D possibly being TRBD1 (5 bases). V gave up 3 bases and J gave up 0 bases, with 8 bases separating them. The CDR3 has 14 amino acids. In germline, CDR1 is MGHRA, CDR2 YSYEKL. The CDR3 spells CASSHQTVNTEAFF. CDR3 bases: TGCGCCAGCAGCCACCAGACAGTGAACACTGAAGCTTTCTTT.

The chain couples TRBV30 to TRBJ1-6, with D perhaps TRBD1 (5 bases). Deletions cut 5 bases from V and 10 bases from J, with 12 bases between. CDR3 length: 12 residues. CDR1 and CDR2 (germline): GTSNPN, SVGIG (reference sequence). In nucleotides, the CDR3 is TGTGCCTGGGGGACTTCCCCCTCACCCCTCCACTTT. It translates to CAWGTSPSPLHF.

The V gene is TRBV6-2 or TRBV6-3, the J gene TRBJ2-1; D perhaps matches TRBD2 (5 bases). CDR1 is MNHEY and CDR2 is SVGEGT in the germline V gene. This CDR3 has 17 residues. Trimming cost V 6 bases and J 0 bases, with 18 bases left between them. As DNA, the CDR3 is TGTGCCAGCAGCGTCGATGGGCCGGGAAGCTCCTACAATGAGCAGTTCTTC. Translation gives CASSVDGPGSSYNEQFF.

This clonotype was seen repeatedly, ten times or more. This sequence joins TRBV20-1 and TRBJ2-7; TRBD1 matches at 7 bases. This CDR3 comprises 14 residues. The J segment lost 6 bases and the V segment lost 3 bases, leaving 11 bases of the junction unmatched. Germline V gene sequence: CDR1 DFQATT, CDR2 SNEGSKA (reference sequence). CDR3: CSASPIRGTVEQYF. The CDR3 DNA reads TGCAGTGCTAGTCCGATCAGGGGGACAGTCGAGCAGTACTTC.

The CDR3 bases are TGTGCCAGCAGCGTAGCTAGCGGGAGCCCTTCCTACAATGAGCAGTTCTTC. Translating it yields CASSVASGSPSYNEQFF. This chain uses TRBV9 with TRBJ2-1; 10 nucleotides line up with TRBD2. The CDR3 consists of 17 residues. Germline CDR1 reads SGDLS; CDR2 reads YYNGEE. The V and J ends lost 0 bases and 1 base, in that order; junction bases with no gene match: 4.

Concerning this clonotype: A much more abundant neighbour one base away suggests this may be a read error. The CDR3 region has the DNA TGTGCCAGCTGCGTACTAGCGTCCCCTCTCGAGCAGTACTTC. Translation gives CASCVLASPLEQYF. The chain links TRBV9 to TRBJ2-7; 7 bases are shared with TRBD2. Germline V lookup: CDR1 SGDLS, CDR2 YYNGEE. The CDR3 sequence is 14 residues long.

This clonotype was seen a few times. The chain links TRBV9 to TRBJ2-2; D may match TRBD1 or TRBD2 (5 bases each). Deletions cut 4 bases from V and 1 base from J, with 11 bases between. Germline loops: CDR1 SGDLS, CDR2 YYNGEE. This CDR3 has 15 amino acids. CDR3 region: CASSTGTENTGELFF. CDR3 DNA sequence: TGTGCCAGCAGCACCGGGACGGAGAACACCGGGGAGCTGTTTTTT.

This clonotype was seen at least ten times. CDR3 loop: CASSQGTGTSFDEQYF. The CDR3 region has the DNA TGTGCCAGCAGCCAGGGAACCGGGACTAGCTTTGACGAGCAGTACTTC. The chain is built from TRBV3-1 and TRBJ2-7, with TRBD2 matching over 9 bases. Germline lookup yields CDR1 LGHDT and CDR2 YNNKEL (reference sequence). The CDR3 contains 16 residues. Trimming cost V 3 bases and J 5 bases; bases outside gene matches: 11.

This clonotype was counted at least ten times. The chain is built from TRBV7-9 and TRBJ2-5; 9 nucleotides agree with TRBD1. The CDR3 totals 13 residues. The germline V gene has CDR1 SEHNR and CDR2 FQNEAQ (reference sequence). Trimming removed 6 bases from V and 3 bases from J; junction bases left unmatched: 2. This chain's CDR3 is CASSWDREETQYF. Here the CDR3 DNA reads TGTGCCAGCAGTTGGGACAGGGAAGAGACCCAGTACTTC.

This clonotype was counted at least ten times. The V and J genes are TRBV19 and TRBJ1-5; D unclear. The ends were cut back, 4 bases at V and 2 bases at J, with 12 bases in the middle. The CDR3 runs to 15 residues. Germline assignment: CDR1 LNHDA and CDR2 SQIVND (reference sequence). The CDR3 coding sequence is TGTGCCAGTAGTACCGGGAGGGTAGGCAATCAGCCCCAGCATTTT. This gives the protein CASSTGRVGNQPQHF.

This clonotype was observed at least ten times. The chain employs TRBV2 and TRBJ2-3; 7 nucleotides agree with TRBD1. V was pared by 7 bases and J by 1 base, with 8 bases of the junction left unmatched. CDR3 length equals 15 residues. In germline, CDR1 is SNHLY, CDR2 FYNNEI. Written as DNA, the CDR3 is TGTGCCAGCATCCCACAGGGGTTCCGCACAGATACGCAGTATTTT. Its protein is CASIPQGFRTDTQYF. The full variable domain, rest sourced from reference TRBV2 and TRBJ2-3, is EPEVTQTPSHQVTQMGQEVILRCVPISNHLYFYWYRQILGQKVEFLVSFYNNEISEKSEIFDDQFSVERPDGSNFTLKIRSTKLEDSAMYFCASIPQGFRTDTQYFGPGTRLTVL.

There are a few counts of this clonotype. This chain links TRBV6-1 with TRBJ1-2, with 7 nucleotides matching TRBD1. CDR3 length: 16 amino acids. The ends lost 10 bases at V and 1 base at J; junction bases unmatched: 15. Germline V CDR1 and CDR2: MNHNS, SASEGT. The CDR3 DNA reads as TGTGCCACCACCCGGGACAGCGATTCCCTTAACTATGGCTACACCTTC. Its protein is CATTRDSDSLNYGYTF.

This chain connects TRBV10-3 to TRBJ1-5, with 7 bases that match TRBD1. The CDR3 sequence is 17 residues long. Per germline, CDR1 ENHRY and CDR2 SYGVKD. The ends lost 1 base at V and 1 base at J; junction bases unmatched: 7. CDR3: CAISEFGQVGSNQPQHF. Here the CDR3 DNA reads TGTGCCATCAGTGAGTTTGGACAGGTTGGGAGCAATCAGCCCCAGCATTTT.

This clonotype was recorded once. The chain uses TRBV28 and TRBJ1-5, with 10 bases lining up with TRBD1. V lost 6 bases to trimming and J lost 2 bases; unmatched junction nucleotides: 7. This CDR3 has 16 amino acids. Germline values: CDR1 MDHEN, CDR2 SYDVKM. As DNA, the CDR3 is TGTGCCAGCAGCACGGACAGGGGGTATGGCAATCAGCCCCAGCATTTT. Residues: CASSTDRGYGNQPQHF.

This clonotype has at least ten counts. This chain connects TRBV2 to TRBJ2-1, with 8 bases that match TRBD1. Germline-derived CDR1 and CDR2 are SNHLY and FYNNEI. The CDR3 contains 14 residues. V lost 6 bases and J lost 5; bases outside the gene matches: 6. The CDR3 DNA is TGTGCCAGCAGCGACAGGGGTTTGGACAATGAGCAGTTCTTC. Its translation: CASSDRGLDNEQFF.

The rearrangement uses TRBV12-3 or TRBV12-4 and TRBJ2-4; maybe TRBD1 (5 bases). The germline V and J ends were trimmed by 6 bases and 0 bases, with 21 bases remaining between them. This CDR3 contains 18 residues. The CDR3 spells CASRPNHRTSPAKNIQYF. Here the CDR3 DNA reads TGTGCCAGCAGACCCAACCACAGGACCTCTCCAGCCAAAAACATTCAGTACTTC.

Comment on this clonotype: Sequence at one end of the junction differs from germline and may be a read error. V gene TRBV6-2 or TRBV6-3 combines with J gene TRBJ1-1; the D is unclear. Germline CDR1 MNHEY, CDR2 SVGEGT. The CDR3 is 14 amino acids. The CDR3 sequence: CVSSKPIMNTEAFF. CDR3 nucleotide sequence: TGTGTCAGCAGCAAACCGATTATGAACACTGAAGCTTTCTTT.